This T cell receptor (beta chain) was found in a study of regulatory T cells in long-lasting Graves disease. Time point here: newly diagnosed GD, antithyroid drugs for less than 3 months. PBMC RNA served as the TCR library source. With iRepertoire HTBI primers and Arm-PCR of CDR3 regions, TCR beta libraries were built. TCRdb processed the multiplex PCR reads anew with MiXCR; each CDR3 protein has one entry. Of about 440,000 distinct CDR3 sequences in the sample, less than 20% were seen once. The V segment lost 0 bases and the J segment 5 bases; nucleotides outside the gene matches: 8. CDR3 length: 18 amino acids. The germline V gene has CDR1 PRHDT and CDR2 FYEKMQ (reference sequence). Turning to this clonotype: As yet, its antigen is unknown.

General study results and limits: Whereas about a thousand public clonotypes were shared by new patients, persistent patients shared more, at roughly 2,500. The analysis examined peripheral blood only and excluded thyroid tissue.

Separately, the same data were catalogued under a study of T cells in Graves' hyperthyroidism and ophthalmopathy. From that report: In patients aged 18 to 65, hyperthyroidism was newly diagnosed, with duration under 2 months.

The V and J genes are TRBV13 and TRBJ2-1; 12 bases match TRBD2. The clonotype comes from a woman in her thirties with Graves disease. The material was peripheral blood mononuclear cells (PBMCs), obtained at new diagnosis, from a patient treated with antithyroid drugs. CDR3 nucleotide sequence: TGTGCCAGCAGCTTAGGGGGACTAGCGGGTCCTGGGAACAATGAGCAGTTCTTC. Its translation: CASSLGGLAGPGNNEQFF.